Presented here are 18 T cell receptor beta chains from one specimen sequenced in a study of Ad26.COV2.S vaccination and SARS-CoV-2 variants. Clones were sequenced by immunoSEQ multiplex PCR, and TCRdb holds only the in-frame ones, with some missing. The sample has 300,000 to 400,000 clones; around 86% are singletons. Indicated treatment: about 20 received Ad26.COV2.S at low or high dose, single or two shots; about five received placebo; per-sample allocation not given. Sampling was done on day 63 after the first vaccine or placebo injection. The material sequenced was peripheral blood, taken in a trial of Ad26.COV2.S vaccine versus placebo. These receptors originate from a person aged 18-65 years who received the Ad26.COV2.S COVID-19 vaccine or a placebo.

The chain links TRBV10-3 to TRBJ1-5, with D unresolved. This CDR3 spans 15 amino acids. CDR1 and CDR2 from the germline V gene are ENHRY and SYGVKD. V was cut by 2 bases and J by 0 bases, with 8 bases left in between. CDR3 DNA: TGTGCCATCAGTGAGACGGAATATAGCAATCAGCCCCAGCATTTT. It codes for CAISETEYSNQPQHF.

The chain has TRBV13 and TRBJ1-4; tentative D call: TRBD1 (6 bases). V was clipped by 4 bases and J by 2 bases, with 11 bases between them. The CDR3 runs to 15 residues. Per the germline V gene, CDR1 is PRHDT and CDR2 is FYEKMQ (reference sequence). CDR3 sequence reads: CASSWTESTNEKLFF. The CDR3 DNA reads TGTGCCAGCAGCTGGACAGAGTCGACTAATGAAAAACTGTTTTTT. The whole variable domain, remainder taken from reference TRBV13 and TRBJ1-4, is AAGVIQSPRHLIKEKRETATLKCYPIPRHDTVYWYQQGPGQDPQFLISFYEKMQSDKGSIPDRFSAQQFSDYHSELNMSSLELGDSALYFCASSWTESTNEKLFFGSGTQLSVL.

The chain has TRBV5-1 and TRBJ2-1; TRBD1 matches 9 bases. The trim removed 2 bases at V and 6 bases at J, leaving 3 bases unmatched. In germline, CDR1 is SGHRS, CDR2 YFSETQ. This CDR3 spans 14 amino acids. The CDR3 sequence is CASSFRTGVNEQFF. CDR3 in DNA: TGCGCCAGCAGCTTCCGGACAGGGGTCAATGAGCAGTTCTTC. The variable domain in full, with the rest retrieved from reference TRBV5-1 and TRBJ2-1, is KAGVTQTPRYLIKTRGQQVTLSCSPISGHRSVSWYQQTPGQGLQFLFEYFSETQRNKGNFPGRFSGRQFSNSRSEMNVSTLELGDSALYLCASSFRTGVNEQFFGPGTRLTVL.

The chain combines TRBV6-4 with TRBJ1-6, with a possible D match to TRBD1 (5 bases). The CDR3 spans 15 residues. Germline CDR1 reads MRHNA; CDR2 reads SNTAGT. Trimming stripped 6 bases from V and 6 bases from J, with 15 bases between. In DNA, the CDR3 is TGTGCCAGCAGCGAAGTCACGGGGGGTAATTCACCCCTCCACTTT. This sequence encodes CASSEVTGGNSPLHF.

This chain connects TRBV7-3 to TRBJ2-2; 10 bases align to TRBD1. The CDR3 spans 17 residues. Germline trimming cut 4 bases from V and 2 bases from J; bases unmatched to any gene: 7. Germline V gives CDR1 SGHTA, CDR2 FQGTGA. CDR3 region: CASSSSGTGVNTGELFF. The CDR3 DNA follows: TGTGCCAGCAGCTCATCAGGGACAGGGGTTAACACCGGGGAGCTGTTTTTT.

The gene calls are TRBV3-1 (or the pseudogene TRBV3-2) and TRBJ1-4; 7 nucleotides align to TRBD1. The CDR3 is 15 residues long. V was pared by 4 bases and J by 8 bases, with 10 bases of the junction left unmatched. Germline CDR1 reads LGHDT; CDR2 reads YNNKEL (reference sequence). CDR3 DNA sequence: TGTGCCAGCAGCCTCCGGACAGGTGTTAAGGAAAAACTGTTTTTT. This sequence encodes CASSLRTGVKEKLFF.

The chain combines TRBV4-2 with TRBJ2-2, with D possibly being TRBD2 (6 bases). The length of the CDR3 is 14 residues. V dropped 3 bases and J dropped 3 bases, with 8 bases sitting between them. The germline gives CDR1 LGHNA, CDR2 YNFKEQ. The CDR3 is CASSQEGYTGELFF. DNA of the CDR3: TGTGCCAGCAGCCAGGAGGGCTACACCGGGGAGCTGTTTTTT.

CDR3 loop: CASSTNTGTVNPGETGNTIYF. The DNA for the CDR3 is TGTGCCAGCAGCACAAATACCGGGACAGTCAACCCCGGGGAAACTGGAAACACCATATATTTT. The chain recombines TRBV7-9 with TRBJ1-3; TRBD1 aligns across 7 bases. Germline values: CDR1 SEHNR, CDR2 FQNEAQ (reference sequence). The V segment lost 5 bases and the J segment 2 bases; nucleotides outside the gene matches: 24. The CDR3 runs to 21 residues.

The chain has TRBV6-6 and TRBJ1-2; D call uncertain. The ends were cut back, 2 bases at V and 3 bases at J, with 13 bases in the middle. Germline CDR1 MNHNY, CDR2 SVGAGI (reference sequence). This CDR3 is 15 amino acids long. The CDR3 DNA is TGTGCCAGCAGTTACGAAAAAGGGTTGGACTATGGCTACACCTTC. Translation: CASSYEKGLDYGYTF.

The chain carries TRBV4-2 and TRBJ1-2; the D gene is possibly TRBD1 (5 bases). CDR3 length equals 15 residues. Trimming removed 0 bases from V and 4 bases from J, with 12 bases in between. The germline V gene encodes CDR1 LGHNA and CDR2 YNFKEQ. The CDR3 reads CASSQDDGTVYGYTF. The CDR3 region has the DNA TGTGCCAGCAGCCAAGATGACGGGACTGTCTATGGCTACACCTTC.

The chain carries TRBV19 and TRBJ2-3, with D perhaps TRBD1 or TRBD2 (5 bases each). V was shortened by 6 bases and J by 0 bases, with 16 bases between the two germline ends. Germline CDR1 and CDR2: LNHDA and SQIVND (reference sequence). The CDR3 totals 16 residues. CDR3 DNA sequence: TGTGCCAGTAGCAGTCTCCCGGGGCCAAGCACAGATACGCAGTATTTT. Protein product: CASSSLPGPSTDTQYF.

The V and J genes are TRBV4-1 and TRBJ1-1; 11 bases match TRBD1. J gave up 0 bases and V 3 bases, and 6 bases lay outside the gene matches. Germline V CDR1 and CDR2: MGHRA, YSYEKL. The CDR3 runs 17 residues. The CDR3 DNA is TGCGCCAGCAGCCAGGTGGACAGGGGGCCGGTGAACACTGAAGCTTTCTTT. Its translation is CASSQVDRGPVNTEAFF.

The chain is built from TRBV13 and TRBJ2-7; possible D gene TRBD1, 6 bases. The CDR3 length is 15 residues. Trimming removed 3 bases at V and 0 bases at J, with 12 bases between. The V gene's germline CDR1 is PRHDT and CDR2 FYEKMQ (reference sequence). Written as DNA, the CDR3 is TGTGCCAGCAGCTTTTCCTACAGGGCCTCCTACGAGCAGTACTTC. Translated: CASSFSYRASYEQYF. The whole variable domain, remainder taken from reference TRBV13 and TRBJ2-7, is AAGVIQSPRHLIKEKRETATLKCYPIPRHDTVYWYQQGPGQDPQFLISFYEKMQSDKGSIPDRFSAQQFSDYHSELNMSSLELGDSALYFCASSFSYRASYEQYFGPGTRLTVT.

This chain joins TRBV6-1 and TRBJ1-5; D remains unclear. The V end lost 2 bases, the J end lost 7 bases, and 6 bases lay between the germline ends. The CDR3 extends over 12 amino acids. The germline V gene has CDR1 MNHNS and CDR2 SASEGT. This CDR3 is CASSERVQPQHF. CDR3 DNA sequence: TGTGCCAGCAGTGAACGGGTACAGCCCCAGCATTTT.

The chain couples TRBV4-1 to TRBJ1-4; possible D gene TRBD1, 5 bases. Germline V gives CDR1 MGHRA, CDR2 YSYEKL. CDR3 length equals 18 residues. Trimming took off 3 bases at V and 7 bases at J, with 24 bases between the two ends. The CDR3 DNA is TGCGCCAGCAGCCAGATCGGGACTGTCTTGTCCCGGGGTGAAAAACTGTTTTTT. It codes for CASSQIGTVLSRGEKLFF.

The rearrangement uses TRBV5-8 and TRBJ1-1, with 7 nucleotides matching TRBD1. The germline CDR1 and CDR2 sequences are SGHTS and YDEGEE. V trimming: 1 base; J trimming: 8 bases; junction bases outside the gene matches: 5. CDR3 length equals 13 residues. The CDR3 spells CASSLLRGREAFF. The CDR3, as DNA: TGTGCCAGCAGCTTGTTGAGGGGGCGAGAAGCTTTCTTT.

The V and J genes are TRBV7-9 and TRBJ2-1, with a possible D match to TRBD2 (6 bases). Germline CDR1 is SEHNR and CDR2 is FQNEAQ (reference sequence). The CDR3 consists of 12 residues. V lost 4 bases to trimming and J lost 7 bases, with 8 bases between them. The CDR3, as DNA: TGTGCCAGCAGCTCCCGGGGGAATGAGCAGTTCTTC. This translates into CASSSRGNEQFF.

This sequence joins TRBV2 and TRBJ2-1; either TRBD1 or TRBD2 may supply D (6 bases each). The CDR3 runs to 14 residues. The V end was cut by 7 bases, the J end by 6 bases, with 16 bases between. CDR1 and CDR2 (germline): SNHLY, FYNNEI. The DNA for the CDR3 is TGTGCCAGCATCTCCTCGGGGGCCGTCAATGAGCAGTTCTTC. Its translation: CASISSGAVNEQFF.